The next 3 T cell receptor beta chains were all read from a single sample in a study of blood T cells in healthy people across ages. The second PCR ran roughly 6 to 11 cycles with a sample-barcoded 5' primer and J-beta primers. TCRdb reprocessed the 5' RACE reads via MiXCR and lists one record per CDR3 protein. The sample lists some 850,000 distinct CDR3 sequences; 20% to 30% were seen once. Another study also made use of these data, one on T cells of mothers and their children.

Sequencing used blood. Receptors were obtained from a boy between 10 and 17 years old in good health.

The CDR3 protein is CAWRAQNTGELFF. CDR3 DNA sequence: TGTGCCTGGAGGGCACAGAACACCGGGGAGCTGTTTTTT. The chain employs TRBV12-3 or TRBV12-4 and TRBJ2-2; D is possibly TRBD2 (6 bases). The CDR3 runs 13 residues. The V and J ends lost 11 bases and 1 base respectively, with 11 bases between them.

The CDR3 sequence: CSGADRVSWGTEAFF. DNA for the CDR3: TGCAGCGGCGCGGACAGGGTCAGTTGGGGCACTGAAGCTTTCTTT. The chain uses TRBV29-1 and TRBJ1-1, with 8 bases aligning to TRBD1. V was clipped by 7 bases and J by 4 bases; unmatched bases: 14. The CDR3 length is 15 residues. Per the germline V gene, CDR1 is SQVTM and CDR2 is ANQGSEA.

The rearrangement joins TRBV12-3 or TRBV12-4 to TRBJ2-5, with TRBD2 identical over 9 bases. The CDR3 contains 15 residues. The V segment lost 3 bases and the J segment 3 bases; nucleotides outside the gene matches: 5. The CDR3, as DNA: TGTGCCAGCAGTTTTTCTTCTAGCGGGGAAGAGACCCAGTACTTC. It codes for CASSFSSSGEETQYF.